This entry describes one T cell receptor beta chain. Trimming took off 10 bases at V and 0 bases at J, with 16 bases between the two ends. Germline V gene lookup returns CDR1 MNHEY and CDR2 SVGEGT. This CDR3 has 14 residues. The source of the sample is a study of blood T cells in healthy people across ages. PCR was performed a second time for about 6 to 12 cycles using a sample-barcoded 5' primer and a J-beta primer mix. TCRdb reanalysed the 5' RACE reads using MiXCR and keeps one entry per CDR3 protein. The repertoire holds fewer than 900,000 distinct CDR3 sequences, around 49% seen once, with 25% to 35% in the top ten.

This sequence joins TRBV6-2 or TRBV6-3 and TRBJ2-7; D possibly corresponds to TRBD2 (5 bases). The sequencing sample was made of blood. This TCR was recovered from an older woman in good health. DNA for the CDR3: TGTGCCACCCCCAAGGGAGAGAGCTCCTACGAGCAGTACTTC. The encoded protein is CATPKGESSYEQYF.